The 16 T cell receptor beta chains in this list originate from one sample, sequenced in a study of blood T cell repertoires in COVID-19. The assay was immunoSEQ multiplex PCR, and TCRdb's table has in-frame clones only and misses some. Counted here are roughly 190,000 clones, 90% to 95% occurring once; the ten biggest clones make up approximately 0.69%. The sequencing input was peripheral blood. Receptors originate from a man aged 25-45 years with COVID-19, enrolled during active disease.

The V call is TRBV21-1, the J call TRBJ1-1; TRBD1, the D gene given by the table, was not confirmed from the DNA. TRBV21-1 constitutes a pseudogene. CDR3 length: 16 residues. The CDR3 DNA sequence: TGTGCCAGCAGCAAAGAGGGGCAGGGTACCCACACTGAAGCTTTCTTT. This sequence encodes CASSKEGQGTHTEAFF.

This chain links TRBV5-1 with TRBJ1-6, with 9 bases fitting TRBD1. Germline-derived CDR1 and CDR2 are SGHRS and YFSETQ. CDR3 size: 15 residues. J was trimmed by 10 bases and V by 2 bases; bases with no gene match: 7. The CDR3 DNA reads as TGCGCCAGCAGCTTTGCCGGGACAGGGTCATCACCCCTCCACTTT. Its protein product is CASSFAGTGSSPLHF.

V usage is TRBV27 and J usage is TRBJ1-5, with 8 bases matching TRBD1. The CDR3 has 13 residues. Germline V CDR1 and CDR2: MNHEY, SMNVEV (reference sequence). V was clipped by 2 bases and J by 6 bases; unmatched bases: 0. CDR3: CASSLTGGQPQHF. The CDR3 coding sequence is TGTGCCAGCAGTTTAACAGGGGGTCAGCCCCAGCATTTT.

This chain connects TRBV6-1 to TRBJ1-2; possibly TRBD1 for D (6 bases). This CDR3 is 12 amino acids long. Germline CDR1 reads MNHNS; CDR2 reads SASEGT. Trimming cost V 3 bases and J 11 bases, with 13 bases left between them. The CDR3 bases are TGTGCCAGCAGTGATAGGGGGATCGGGTACACCTTC. It yields the protein CASSDRGIGYTF.

V is TRBV12-3 or TRBV12-4 and J is TRBJ2-7; D call uncertain. V was trimmed by 4 bases and J by 3 bases, leaving 7 bases between them. There are 12 residues in the CDR3. CDR3 coding DNA: TGTGCCAGCAGTTCTAGAAGCTACGAGCAGTACTTC. Its protein is CASSSRSYEQYF.

The V call is TRBV5-1, the J call TRBJ1-2; D gene unclear. This CDR3 comprises 13 residues. Germline V gene sequence: CDR1 SGHRS, CDR2 YFSETQ. Trimming stripped 4 bases from V and 4 bases from J, with 11 bases between. The CDR3 DNA reads as TGCGCCAGCAGCCCCGGTCCCTCCTATGGCTACACCTTC. Its protein product is CASSPGPSYGYTF.

CDR3 region: CASRGDTGPYGYTF. In nucleotides, the CDR3 is TGTGCCAGTAGGGGGGACACCGGCCCCTATGGCTACACCTTC. V is TRBV19 and J is TRBJ1-2; the D gene is possibly TRBD1 (6 bases). Germline-derived CDR1 and CDR2 are LNHDA and SQIVND (reference sequence). The CDR3 extends over 14 amino acids. Trimming took off 6 bases at V and 4 bases at J, with 15 bases between the two ends.

V is TRBV29-1 and J is TRBJ1-2; 9 nucleotides agree with TRBD1. This CDR3 spans 12 amino acids. In germline, CDR1 is SQVTM, CDR2 ANQGSEA. Unmatched junction bases numbered 6, after V lost 5 bases and J lost 8 bases. The CDR3 nucleotides read TGCAGCGTTCGAACAGGGGGCAGGGGCTACACCTTC. Translating gives CSVRTGGRGYTF.

The V and J genes are TRBV5-1 and TRBJ2-5, with D possibly TRBD2 on 5 matching bases. This CDR3 spans 13 amino acids. The germline gives CDR1 SGHRS, CDR2 YFSETQ. V gave up 2 bases and J gave up 5 bases, with 10 bases separating them. CDR3 DNA: TGCGCCAGCAGCTTTACCGGGATGGAGACCCAGTACTTC. As protein: CASSFTGMETQYF.

The chain uses TRBV3-1 (or the pseudogene TRBV3-2) and TRBJ1-6; D is uncertain. There are 14 residues in the CDR3. In germline, CDR1 is LGHDT, CDR2 YNNKEL (reference sequence). Trimming took 2 bases from V and 3 from J, leaving 5 bases between them. CDR3 sequence: CASSQPGYNSPLHF. The DNA for the CDR3 is TGTGCCAGCAGCCAACCGGGCTATAATTCACCCCTCCACTTT.

The V and J genes are TRBV30 and TRBJ2-7; no clear D gene. V dropped 8 bases and J dropped 4 bases, with 12 bases sitting between them. Germline V CDR1 and CDR2: GTSNPN, SVGIG (reference sequence). The CDR3 contains 11 residues. CDR3 protein: CAGQASYEQYF. CDR3 in DNA: TGTGCCGGGCAGGCTTCGTACGAGCAGTACTTC.

The V call is TRBV6-5, the J call TRBJ2-7; 9 positions match TRBD2. The CDR3 contains 15 residues. Trimming removed 0 bases from V and 4 bases from J; junction bases left unmatched: 4. Looked up from germline, CDR1 is MNHEY and CDR2 is SVGAGI. CDR3 sequence: CASSYSRGGVYEQYF. CDR3 in DNA: TGTGCCAGCAGTTACTCTCGCGGGGGGGTATACGAGCAGTACTTC.

The chain carries TRBV6-5 and TRBJ1-1; 8 positions agree with TRBD1. The junction had 4 bases not matched to a gene; V was cut back by 6 bases and J by 7 bases. Looked up from germline, CDR1 is MNHEY and CDR2 is SVGAGI. CDR3 length equals 12 residues. The CDR3 reads CASSGQGGEAFF. The CDR3 DNA is TGTGCCAGCAGCGGACAGGGAGGTGAAGCTTTCTTT.

This clone was recorded only once. This chain connects TRBV20-1 to TRBJ1-5, with D possibly TRBD1 on 6 matching bases. CDR3 length equals 16 residues. V was pared by 3 bases and J by 6 bases, with 21 bases between. Germline V gene sequence: CDR1 DFQATT, CDR2 SNEGSKA (reference sequence). This CDR3 reads CSASTRGGATGQPQHF. In DNA, the CDR3 is TGCAGTGCTAGTACCCGTGGGGGCGCGACGGGTCAGCCCCAGCATTTT.

The V gene is TRBV29-1, the J gene TRBJ1-3; D might be TRBD1 (5 bases). Germline V gene data show CDR1 as SQVTM and CDR2 as ANQGSEA. The CDR3 extends over 14 amino acids. V lost 3 bases, J lost 0 bases, and 9 bases lay in between. CDR3 sequence: CSVEGRASGNTIYF. For the CDR3, the DNA is TGCAGCGTTGAGGGCAGGGCCTCTGGAAACACCATATATTTT.

The chain is built from TRBV5-1 and TRBJ2-1; 12 bases fit TRBD2. V was clipped by 3 bases and J by 5 bases; unmatched bases: 3. Germline V gene sequence: CDR1 SGHRS, CDR2 YFSETQ. CDR3 length equals 15 residues. In DNA form, the CDR3 reads TGCGCCAGCAGCTCCGGACTAGCGGGGCACAATGAGCAGTTCTTC. This translates into CASSSGLAGHNEQFF.